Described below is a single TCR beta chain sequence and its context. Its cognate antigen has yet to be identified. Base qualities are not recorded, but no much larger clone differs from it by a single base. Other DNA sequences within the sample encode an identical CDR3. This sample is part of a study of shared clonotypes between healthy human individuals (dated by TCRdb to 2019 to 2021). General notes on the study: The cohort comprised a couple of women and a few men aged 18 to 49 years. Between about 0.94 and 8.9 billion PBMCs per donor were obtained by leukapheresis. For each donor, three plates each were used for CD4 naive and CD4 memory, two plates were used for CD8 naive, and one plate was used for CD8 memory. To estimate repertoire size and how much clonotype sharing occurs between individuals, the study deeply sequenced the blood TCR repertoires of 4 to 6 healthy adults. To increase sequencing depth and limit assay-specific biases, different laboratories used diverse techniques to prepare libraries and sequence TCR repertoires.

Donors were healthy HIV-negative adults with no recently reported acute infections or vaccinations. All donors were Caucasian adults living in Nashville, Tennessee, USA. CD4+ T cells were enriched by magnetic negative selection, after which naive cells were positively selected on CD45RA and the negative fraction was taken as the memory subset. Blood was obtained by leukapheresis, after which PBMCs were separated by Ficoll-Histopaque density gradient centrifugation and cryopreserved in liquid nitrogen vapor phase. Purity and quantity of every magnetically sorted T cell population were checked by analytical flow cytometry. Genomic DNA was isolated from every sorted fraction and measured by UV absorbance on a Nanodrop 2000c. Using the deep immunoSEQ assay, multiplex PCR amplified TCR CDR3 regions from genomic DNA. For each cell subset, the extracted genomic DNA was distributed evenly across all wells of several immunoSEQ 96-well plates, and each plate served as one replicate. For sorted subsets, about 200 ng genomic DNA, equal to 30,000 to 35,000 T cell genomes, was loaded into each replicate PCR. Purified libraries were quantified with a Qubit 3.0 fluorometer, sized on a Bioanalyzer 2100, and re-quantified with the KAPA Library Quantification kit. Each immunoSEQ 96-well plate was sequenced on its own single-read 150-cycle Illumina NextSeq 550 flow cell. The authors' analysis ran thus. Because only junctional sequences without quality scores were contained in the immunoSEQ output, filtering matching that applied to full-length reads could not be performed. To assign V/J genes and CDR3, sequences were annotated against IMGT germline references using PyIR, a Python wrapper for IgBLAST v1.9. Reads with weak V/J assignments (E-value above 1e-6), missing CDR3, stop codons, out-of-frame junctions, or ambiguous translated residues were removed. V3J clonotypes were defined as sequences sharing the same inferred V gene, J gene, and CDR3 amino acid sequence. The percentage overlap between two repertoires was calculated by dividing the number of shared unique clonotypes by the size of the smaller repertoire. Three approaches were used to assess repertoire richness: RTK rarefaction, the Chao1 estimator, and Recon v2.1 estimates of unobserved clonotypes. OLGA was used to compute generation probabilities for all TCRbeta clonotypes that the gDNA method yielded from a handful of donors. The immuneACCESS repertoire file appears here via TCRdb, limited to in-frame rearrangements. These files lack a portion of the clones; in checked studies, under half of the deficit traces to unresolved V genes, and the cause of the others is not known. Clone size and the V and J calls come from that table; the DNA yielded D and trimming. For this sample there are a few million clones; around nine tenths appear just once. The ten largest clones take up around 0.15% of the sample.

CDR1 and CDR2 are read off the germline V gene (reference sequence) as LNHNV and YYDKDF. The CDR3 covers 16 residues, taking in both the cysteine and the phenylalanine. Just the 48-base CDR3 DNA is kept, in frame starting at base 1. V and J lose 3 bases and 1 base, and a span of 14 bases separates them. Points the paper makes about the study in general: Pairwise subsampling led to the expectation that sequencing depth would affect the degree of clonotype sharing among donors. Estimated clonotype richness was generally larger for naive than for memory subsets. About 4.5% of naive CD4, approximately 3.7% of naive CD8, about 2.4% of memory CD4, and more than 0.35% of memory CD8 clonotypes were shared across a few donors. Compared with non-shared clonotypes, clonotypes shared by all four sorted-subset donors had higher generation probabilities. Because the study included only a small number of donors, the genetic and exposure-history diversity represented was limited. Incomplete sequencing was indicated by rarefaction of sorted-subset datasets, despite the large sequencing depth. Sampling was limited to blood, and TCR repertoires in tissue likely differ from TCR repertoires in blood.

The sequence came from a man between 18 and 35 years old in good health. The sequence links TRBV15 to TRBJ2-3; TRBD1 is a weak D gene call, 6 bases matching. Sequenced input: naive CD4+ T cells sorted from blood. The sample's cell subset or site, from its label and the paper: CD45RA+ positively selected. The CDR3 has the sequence CATSSILAGGTDTQYF. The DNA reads TGTGCCACCAGCAGTATCCTAGCAGGGGGCACAGATACGCAGTATTTT.